The T cell receptor beta chain described here comes from a study of early T cells in non-severe SARS-CoV-2 infection. Study information: Bulk RNA taken from unsorted whole blood was sequenced, leaving chains unpaired. Study-wide points: CD4 and private specificities were missed by VDJdb matching, which favored anti-spike CD8 responses.

TCRdb re-called the 5' RACE reads through MiXCR, storing one row per CDR3 protein. The table shows just over 95,000 distinct CDR3 sequences, with 11% occurring only once. This CDR3 contains 16 residues. CDR1 is DFQATT, CDR2 SNEGSKA, per germline (reference sequence). J gave up 1 base and V 3 bases, and 4 bases lay outside the gene matches. In the case of this clonotype: The antigen is not known.

V usage is TRBV20-1 and J usage is TRBJ2-3, with TRBD2 matching over 13 bases. This TCR was sampled from an adult who was a healthcare worker with PCR-confirmed SARS-CoV-2 infection or an uninfected control (not recorded which). Sequencing was performed on whole blood, taken at baseline. The CDR3 sequence is CSARVGLAGGTDTQYF. The CDR3 DNA sequence: TGCAGTGCTAGGGTCGGACTAGCGGGGGGCACAGATACGCAGTATTTT.